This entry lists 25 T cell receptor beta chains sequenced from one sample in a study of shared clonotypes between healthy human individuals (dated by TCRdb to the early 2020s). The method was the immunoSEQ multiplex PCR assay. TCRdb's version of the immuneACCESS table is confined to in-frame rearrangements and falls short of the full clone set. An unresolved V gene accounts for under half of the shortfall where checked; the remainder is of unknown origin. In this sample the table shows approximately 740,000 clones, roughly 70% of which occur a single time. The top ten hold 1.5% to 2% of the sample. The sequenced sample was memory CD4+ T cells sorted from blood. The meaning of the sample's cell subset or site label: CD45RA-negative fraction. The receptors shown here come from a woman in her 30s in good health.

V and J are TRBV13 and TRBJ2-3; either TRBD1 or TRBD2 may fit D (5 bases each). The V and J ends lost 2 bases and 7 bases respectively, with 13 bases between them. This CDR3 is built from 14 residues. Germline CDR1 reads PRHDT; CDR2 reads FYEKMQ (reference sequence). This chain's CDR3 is CASSLWDQGNTQYF. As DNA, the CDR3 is TGTGCCAGCAGCTTATGGGACCAGGGAAATACGCAGTATTTT.

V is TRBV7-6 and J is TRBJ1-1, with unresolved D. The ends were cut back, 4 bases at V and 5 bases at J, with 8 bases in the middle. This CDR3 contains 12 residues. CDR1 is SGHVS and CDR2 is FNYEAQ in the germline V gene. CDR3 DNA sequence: TGTGCCAGCAGCTCAAGTGGGACTGAAGCTTTCTTT. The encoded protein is CASSSSGTEAFF.

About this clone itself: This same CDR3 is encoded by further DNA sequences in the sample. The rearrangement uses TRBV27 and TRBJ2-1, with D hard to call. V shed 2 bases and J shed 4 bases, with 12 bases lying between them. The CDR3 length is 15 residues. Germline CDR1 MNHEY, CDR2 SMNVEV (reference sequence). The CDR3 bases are TGTGCCAGCAGTTTAGGCCAGGCCCTATACAATGAGCAGTTCTTC. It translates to CASSLGQALYNEQFF.

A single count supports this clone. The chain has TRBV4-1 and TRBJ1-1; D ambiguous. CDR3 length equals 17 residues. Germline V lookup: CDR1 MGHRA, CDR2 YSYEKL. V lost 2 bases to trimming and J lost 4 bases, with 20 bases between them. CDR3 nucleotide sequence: TGCGCCAGCAGCCAAACCCCTCTCACCGAATGGGTCACTGAAGCTTTCTTT. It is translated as CASSQTPLTEWVTEAFF.

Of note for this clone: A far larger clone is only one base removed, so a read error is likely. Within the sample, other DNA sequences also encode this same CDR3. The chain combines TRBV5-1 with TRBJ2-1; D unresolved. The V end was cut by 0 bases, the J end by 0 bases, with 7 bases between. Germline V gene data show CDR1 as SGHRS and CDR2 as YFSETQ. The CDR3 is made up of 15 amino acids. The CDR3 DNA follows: TGCGCCAGCAGCTTGGACTCGGGCTCCTACAATGAGCAGTTCTTC. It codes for CASSLDSGSYNEQFF. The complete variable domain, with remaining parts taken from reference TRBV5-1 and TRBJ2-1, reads KAGVTQTPRYLIKTRGQQVTLSCSPISGHRSVSWYQQTPGQGLQFLFEYFSETQRNKGNFPGRFSGRQFSNSRSEMNVSTLELGDSALYLCASSLDSGSYNEQFFGPGTRLTVL.

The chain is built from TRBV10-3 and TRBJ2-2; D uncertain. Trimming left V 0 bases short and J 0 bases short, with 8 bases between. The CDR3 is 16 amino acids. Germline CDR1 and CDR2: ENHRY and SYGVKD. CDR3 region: CAISESSATNTGELFF. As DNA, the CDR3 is TGTGCCATCAGTGAGTCTTCGGCGACGAACACCGGGGAGCTGTTTTTT.

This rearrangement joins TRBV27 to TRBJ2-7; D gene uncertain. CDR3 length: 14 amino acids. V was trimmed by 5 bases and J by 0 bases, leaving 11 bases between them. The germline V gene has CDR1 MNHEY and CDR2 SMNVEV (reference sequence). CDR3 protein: CASSIQRFSYEQYF. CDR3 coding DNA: TGTGCCAGCAGTATACAGAGGTTCTCCTACGAGCAGTACTTC.

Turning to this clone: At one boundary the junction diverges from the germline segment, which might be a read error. CDR3 DNA sequence: TGTGCCAGCAGTCTCGGACTAGCGGAGGAAAGATGGATCTTC. Protein sequence: CASSLGLAEERWIF. The chain has TRBV2 and TRBJ2-1; 10 positions match TRBD2. There are 14 residues in the CDR3. Germline lookup yields CDR1 SNHLY and CDR2 FYNNEI.

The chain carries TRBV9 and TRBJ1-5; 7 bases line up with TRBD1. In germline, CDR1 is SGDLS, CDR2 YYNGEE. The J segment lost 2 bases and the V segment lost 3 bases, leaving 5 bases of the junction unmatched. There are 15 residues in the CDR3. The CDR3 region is CASSAGGWGNQPQHF. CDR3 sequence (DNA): TGTGCCAGCAGCGCAGGGGGTTGGGGCAATCAGCCCCAGCATTTT.

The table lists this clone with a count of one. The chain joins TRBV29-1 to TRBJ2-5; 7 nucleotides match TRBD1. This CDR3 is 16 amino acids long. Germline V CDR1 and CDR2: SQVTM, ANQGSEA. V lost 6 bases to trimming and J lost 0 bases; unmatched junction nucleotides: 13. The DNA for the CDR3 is TGCAGCGTCTGGACAGGAGAACACCGAGACCAAGAGACCCAGTACTTC. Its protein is CSVWTGEHRDQETQYF.

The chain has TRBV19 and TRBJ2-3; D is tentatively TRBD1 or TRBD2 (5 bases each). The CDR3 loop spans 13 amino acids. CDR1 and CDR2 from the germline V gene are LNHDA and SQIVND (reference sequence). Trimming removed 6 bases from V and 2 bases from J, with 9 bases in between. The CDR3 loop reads CASSEGNTDTQYF. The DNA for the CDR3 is TGTGCCAGTAGCGAGGGGAACACAGATACGCAGTATTTT.

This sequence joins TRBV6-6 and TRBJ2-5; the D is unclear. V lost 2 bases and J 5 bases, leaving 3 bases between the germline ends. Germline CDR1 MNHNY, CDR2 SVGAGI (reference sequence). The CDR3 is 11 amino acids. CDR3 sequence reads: CASSYRETQYF. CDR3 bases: TGTGCCAGCAGTTACAGGGAGACCCAGTACTTC.

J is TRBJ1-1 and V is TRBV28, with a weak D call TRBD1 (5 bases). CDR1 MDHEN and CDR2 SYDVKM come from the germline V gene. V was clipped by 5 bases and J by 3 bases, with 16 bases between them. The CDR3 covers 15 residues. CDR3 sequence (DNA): TGTGCCAGCAGTCTAATATGGGCCAGGGACACTGAAGCTTTCTTT. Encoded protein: CASSLIWARDTEAFF.

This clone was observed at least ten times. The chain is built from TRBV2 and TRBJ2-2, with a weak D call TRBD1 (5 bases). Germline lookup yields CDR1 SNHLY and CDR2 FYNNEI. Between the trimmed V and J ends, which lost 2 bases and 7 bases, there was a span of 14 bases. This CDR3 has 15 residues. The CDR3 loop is CASSETVGGHGELFF. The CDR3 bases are TGTGCCAGCAGTGAAACGGTTGGCGGACACGGGGAGCTGTTTTTT.

This CDR3 is CASSTLRGSNTEAFF. The DNA of the CDR3 is TGTGCCAGTAGTACTCTCAGGGGATCGAACACTGAAGCTTTCTTT. V is TRBV19 and J is TRBJ1-1; maybe TRBD1 (6 bases). Trimming took 4 bases from V and 1 from J, leaving 13 bases between them. Germline CDR1 reads LNHDA; CDR2 reads SQIVND (reference sequence). The CDR3 totals 15 residues.

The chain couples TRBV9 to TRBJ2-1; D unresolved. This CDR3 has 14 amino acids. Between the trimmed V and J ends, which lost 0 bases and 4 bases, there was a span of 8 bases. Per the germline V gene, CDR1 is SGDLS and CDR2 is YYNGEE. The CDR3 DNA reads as TGTGCCAGCAGCGTAGAATCCATATACAATGAGCAGTTCTTC. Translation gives CASSVESIYNEQFF.

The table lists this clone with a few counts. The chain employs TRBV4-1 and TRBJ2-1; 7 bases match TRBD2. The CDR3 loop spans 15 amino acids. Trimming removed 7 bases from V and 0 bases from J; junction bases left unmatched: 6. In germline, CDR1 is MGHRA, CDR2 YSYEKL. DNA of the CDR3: TGCGCCAGCAACCCTAGCGGCAGCTCCTACAATGAGCAGTTCTTC. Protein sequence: CASNPSGSSYNEQFF.

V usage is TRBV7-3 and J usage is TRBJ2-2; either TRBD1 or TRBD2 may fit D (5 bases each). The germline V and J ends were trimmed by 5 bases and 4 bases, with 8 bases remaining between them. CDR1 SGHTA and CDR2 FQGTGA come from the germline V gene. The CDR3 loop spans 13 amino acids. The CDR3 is CASSPGTTGELFF. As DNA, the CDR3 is TGTGCCAGCAGCCCCGGGACCACCGGGGAGCTGTTTTTT.

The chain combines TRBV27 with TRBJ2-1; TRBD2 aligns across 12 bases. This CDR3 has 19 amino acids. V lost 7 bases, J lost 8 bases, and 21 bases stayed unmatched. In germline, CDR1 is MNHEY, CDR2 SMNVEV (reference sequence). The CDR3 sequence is CASNPLVAGLAGGPYEQFF. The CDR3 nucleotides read TGTGCCAGCAATCCCTTAGTCGCGGGGCTAGCGGGAGGGCCCTATGAGCAGTTCTTC.

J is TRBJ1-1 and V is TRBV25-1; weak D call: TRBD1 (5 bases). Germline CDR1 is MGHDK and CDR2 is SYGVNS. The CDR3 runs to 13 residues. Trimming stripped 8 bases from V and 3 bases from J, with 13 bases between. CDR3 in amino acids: CASGGDGHTEAFF. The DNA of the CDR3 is TGTGCCAGCGGGGGGGACGGGCACACTGAAGCTTTCTTT.

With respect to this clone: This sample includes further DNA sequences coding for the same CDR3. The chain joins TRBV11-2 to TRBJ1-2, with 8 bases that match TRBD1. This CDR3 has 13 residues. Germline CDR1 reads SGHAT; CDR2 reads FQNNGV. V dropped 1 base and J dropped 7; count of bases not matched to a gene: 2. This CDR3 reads CASSLGQGSGYTF. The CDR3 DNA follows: TGTGCCAGCAGCTTAGGACAGGGGTCTGGCTACACCTTC.

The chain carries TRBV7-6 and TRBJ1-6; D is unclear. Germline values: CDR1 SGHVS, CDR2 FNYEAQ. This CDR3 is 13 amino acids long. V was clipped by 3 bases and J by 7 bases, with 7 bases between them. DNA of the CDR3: TGTGCCAGCAGCTTGTCAGAGAATTCACCCCTCCACTTT. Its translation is CASSLSENSPLHF.

In nucleotides, the CDR3 is TGTGCCAGCAGCCAAGTTGCGGGAGGGCTCTACGAGCAGTACTTC. Its translation: CASSQVAGGLYEQYF. This sequence joins TRBV14 and TRBJ2-7; 9 bases line up with TRBD2. J gave up 3 bases and V 1 base, and 4 bases lay outside the gene matches. Germline V gives CDR1 SGHDN, CDR2 FVKESK. The CDR3 contains 15 residues.

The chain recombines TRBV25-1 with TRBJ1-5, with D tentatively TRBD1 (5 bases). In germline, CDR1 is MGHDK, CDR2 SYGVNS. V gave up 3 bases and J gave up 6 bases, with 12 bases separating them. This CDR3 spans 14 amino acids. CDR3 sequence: CASSDWQGSQPQHF. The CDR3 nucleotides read TGTGCCAGCAGTGATTGGCAGGGAAGTCAGCCCCAGCATTTT.

CDR3: CAISETGAGEKLFF. CDR3 sequence (DNA): TGTGCCATCAGTGAAACGGGGGCTGGGGAAAAACTGTTTTTT. This chain connects TRBV10-3 to TRBJ1-4; a weak D match, TRBD1 (6 bases). V was cut by 3 bases and J by 8 bases, with 13 bases left in between. Germline CDR1 reads ENHRY; CDR2 reads SYGVKD. CDR3 length: 14 residues.